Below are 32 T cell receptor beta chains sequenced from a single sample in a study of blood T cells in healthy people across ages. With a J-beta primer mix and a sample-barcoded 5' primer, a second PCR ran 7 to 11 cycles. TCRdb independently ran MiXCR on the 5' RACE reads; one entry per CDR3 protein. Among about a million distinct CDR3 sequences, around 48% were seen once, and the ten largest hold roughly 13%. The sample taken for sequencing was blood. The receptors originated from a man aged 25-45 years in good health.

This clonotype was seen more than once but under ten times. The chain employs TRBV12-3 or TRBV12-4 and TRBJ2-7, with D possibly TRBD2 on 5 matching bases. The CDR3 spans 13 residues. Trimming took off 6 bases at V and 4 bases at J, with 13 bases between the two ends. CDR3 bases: TGTGCCAGCAGACCACCTCGGGAATACGAGCAGTACTTC. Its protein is CASRPPREYEQYF.

In DNA form, the CDR3 reads TGCGCCAGCAGCCAATCCACAGGGGTCCAAGAGACCCAGTACTTC. Amino acids: CASSQSTGVQETQYF. The gene calls are TRBV4-3 and TRBJ2-5; 7 nucleotides align to TRBD1. The CDR3 is 15 residues long. Germline CDR1 reads LGHNA; CDR2 reads YSLEER. J was trimmed by 1 base and V by 2 bases; bases with no gene match: 4.

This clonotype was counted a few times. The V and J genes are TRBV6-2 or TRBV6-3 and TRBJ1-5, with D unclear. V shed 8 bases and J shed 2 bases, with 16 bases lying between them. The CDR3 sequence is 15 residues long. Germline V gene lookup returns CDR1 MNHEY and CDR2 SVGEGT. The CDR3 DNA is TGTGCCAGCGGGGAAGGGTTCATGGGCAATCAGCCCCAGCATTTT. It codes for CASGEGFMGNQPQHF.

CDR3 bases: TGCGCCAGCAGCTTTGGACAGGGACGAGAGCAGTACTTC. Protein product: CASSFGQGREQYF. This chain uses TRBV5-1 with TRBJ2-7; 8 nucleotides match TRBD1. Germline V gene data show CDR1 as SGHRS and CDR2 as YFSETQ. The CDR3 spans 13 residues. With 2 bases clipped from V and 7 bases from J, the junction kept 5 bases outside the gene matches. Drawing the rest from reference TRBV5-1 and TRBJ2-7, the complete variable domain is KAGVTQTPRYLIKTRGQQVTLSCSPISGHRSVSWYQQTPGQGLQFLFEYFSETQRNKGNFPGRFSGRQFSNSRSEMNVSTLELGDSALYLCASSFGQGREQYFGPGTRLTVT.

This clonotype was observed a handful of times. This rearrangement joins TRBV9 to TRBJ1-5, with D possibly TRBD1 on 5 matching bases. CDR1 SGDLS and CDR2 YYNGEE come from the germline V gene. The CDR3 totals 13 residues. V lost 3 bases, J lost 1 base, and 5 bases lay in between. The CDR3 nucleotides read TGTGCCAGCAGCGGGGGGAGCAATCAGCCCCAGCATTTT. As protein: CASSGGSNQPQHF.

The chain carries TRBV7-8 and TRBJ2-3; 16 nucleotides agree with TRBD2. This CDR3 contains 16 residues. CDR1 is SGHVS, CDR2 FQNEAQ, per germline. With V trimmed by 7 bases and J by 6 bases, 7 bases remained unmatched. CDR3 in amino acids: CASKGLAGGTGDTQYF. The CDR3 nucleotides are TGTGCCAGCAAGGGACTAGCGGGGGGGACGGGGGATACGCAGTATTTT.

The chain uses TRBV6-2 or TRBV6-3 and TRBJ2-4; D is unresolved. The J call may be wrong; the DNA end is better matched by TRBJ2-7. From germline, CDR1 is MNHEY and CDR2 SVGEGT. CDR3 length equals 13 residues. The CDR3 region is CASRPVGPGEQYF. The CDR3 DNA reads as TGTGCCAGCAGACCTGTTGGACCGGGCGAGCAGTACTTC.

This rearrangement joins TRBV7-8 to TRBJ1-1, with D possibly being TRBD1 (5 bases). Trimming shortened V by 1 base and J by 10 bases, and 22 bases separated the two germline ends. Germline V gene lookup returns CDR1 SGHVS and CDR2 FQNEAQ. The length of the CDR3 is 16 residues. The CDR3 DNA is TGTGCCAGCAGCTTAGTGTACGTGGATGAGGGGCGTCGAGCTTTCTTT. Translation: CASSLVYVDEGRRAFF.

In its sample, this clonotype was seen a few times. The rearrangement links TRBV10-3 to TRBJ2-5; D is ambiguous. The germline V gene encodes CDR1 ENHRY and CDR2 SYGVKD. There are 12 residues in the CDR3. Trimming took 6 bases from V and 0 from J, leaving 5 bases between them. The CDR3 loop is CAISFNQETQYF. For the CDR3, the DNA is TGTGCCATCAGCTTTAACCAAGAGACCCAGTACTTC.

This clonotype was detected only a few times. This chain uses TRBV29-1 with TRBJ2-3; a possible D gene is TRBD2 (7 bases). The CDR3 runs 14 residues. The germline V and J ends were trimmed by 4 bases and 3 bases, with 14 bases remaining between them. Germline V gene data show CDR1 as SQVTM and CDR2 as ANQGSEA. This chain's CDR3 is CSVGRGAQTDTQYF. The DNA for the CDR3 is TGCAGCGTTGGTCGGGGGGCGCAAACAGATACGCAGTATTTT.

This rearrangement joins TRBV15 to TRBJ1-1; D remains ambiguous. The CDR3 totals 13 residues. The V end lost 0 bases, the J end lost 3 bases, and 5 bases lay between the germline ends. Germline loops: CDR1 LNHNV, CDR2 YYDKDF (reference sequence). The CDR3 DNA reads TGTGCCACCAGCAGAGAAAGGGACACTGAAGCTTTCTTT. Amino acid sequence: CATSRERDTEAFF.

CDR3 protein: CASSPGLAGGRGTYNEQFF. The CDR3 DNA sequence: TGTGCCAGCAGCCCGGGACTAGCGGGGGGGCGGGGAACCTACAATGAGCAGTTCTTC. The rearrangement uses TRBV7-2 and TRBJ2-1; 16 bases line up with TRBD2. The junction had 9 bases not matched to a gene; V was cut back by 5 bases and J by 2 bases. The CDR3 has 19 residues. Germline assignment: CDR1 SGHTA and CDR2 FQGNSA.

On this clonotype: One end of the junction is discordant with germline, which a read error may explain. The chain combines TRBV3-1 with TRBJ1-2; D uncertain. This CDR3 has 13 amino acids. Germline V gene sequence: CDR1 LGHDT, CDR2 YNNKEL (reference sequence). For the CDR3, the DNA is TGCGCCAGCAGCCCCCCCGAAGGGTATGGCTACACCTTC. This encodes CASSPPEGYGYTF.

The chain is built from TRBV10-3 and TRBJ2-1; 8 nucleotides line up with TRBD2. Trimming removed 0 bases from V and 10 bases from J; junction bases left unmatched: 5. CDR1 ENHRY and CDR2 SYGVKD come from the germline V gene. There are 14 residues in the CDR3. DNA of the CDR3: TGTGCCATCAGTGAGTCGGCGGGGGGAACCGAGCAGTTCTTC. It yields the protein CAISESAGGTEQFF.

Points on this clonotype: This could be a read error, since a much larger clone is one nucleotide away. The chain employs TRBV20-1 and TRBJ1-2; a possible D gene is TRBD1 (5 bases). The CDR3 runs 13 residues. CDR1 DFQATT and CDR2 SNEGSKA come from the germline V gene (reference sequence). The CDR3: CSAGTASNYDYTF. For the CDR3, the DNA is TGCAGTGCTGGGACTGCCTCTAACTATGACTACACCTTC.

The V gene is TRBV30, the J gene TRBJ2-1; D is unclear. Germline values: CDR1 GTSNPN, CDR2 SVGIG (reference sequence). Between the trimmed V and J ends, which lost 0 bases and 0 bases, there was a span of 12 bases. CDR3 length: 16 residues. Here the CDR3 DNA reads TGTGCCTGGAGTGTAAGTCTTCTTAGCTCCTACAATGAGCAGTTCTTC. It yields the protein CAWSVSLLSSYNEQFF. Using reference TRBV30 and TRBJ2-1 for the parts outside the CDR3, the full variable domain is SQTIHQWPATLVQPVGSPLSLECTVEGTSNPNLYWYRQAAGRGLQLLFYSVGIGQISSEVPQNLSASRPQDRQFILSSKKLLLSDSGFYLCAWSVSLLSSYNEQFFGPGTRLTVL.

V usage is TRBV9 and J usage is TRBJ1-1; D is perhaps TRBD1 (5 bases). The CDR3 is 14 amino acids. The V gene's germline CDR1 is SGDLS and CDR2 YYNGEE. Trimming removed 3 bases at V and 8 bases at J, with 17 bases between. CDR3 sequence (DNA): TGTGCCAGCAGCGCTGGAGGGACCTTTGGGGAAGCTTTCTTT. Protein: CASSAGGTFGEAFF.

DNA for the CDR3: TGTGCCAGCAGTAGGAGTTATTACGAGCAGTACTTC. It specifies CASSRSYYEQYF. The chain carries TRBV2 and TRBJ2-7, with no clear D. The germline V gene encodes CDR1 SNHLY and CDR2 FYNNEI. V shed 5 bases and J shed 4 bases, with 9 bases lying between them. The CDR3 spans 12 residues.

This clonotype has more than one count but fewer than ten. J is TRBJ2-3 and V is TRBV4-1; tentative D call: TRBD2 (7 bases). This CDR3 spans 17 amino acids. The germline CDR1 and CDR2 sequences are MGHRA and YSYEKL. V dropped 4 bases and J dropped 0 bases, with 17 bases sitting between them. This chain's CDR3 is CASSREASGTSTDTQYF. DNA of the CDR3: TGCGCCAGCAGCCGGGAAGCAAGCGGGACAAGCACAGATACGCAGTATTTT.

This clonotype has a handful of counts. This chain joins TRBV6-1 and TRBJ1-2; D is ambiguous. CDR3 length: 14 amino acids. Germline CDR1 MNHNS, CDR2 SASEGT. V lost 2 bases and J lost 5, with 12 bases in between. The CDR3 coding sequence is TGTGCCAGCAGTGAAAACCCTTTGGGGTATGGCTACACCTTC. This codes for CASSENPLGYGYTF.

This CDR3 reads CASSTLLLTRPSSYEQYF. In DNA form, the CDR3 reads TGTGCCAGCAGCACCCTACTTCTTACGCGGCCTAGCTCCTACGAGCAGTACTTC. The J gene is TRBJ2-7, the V gene TRBV21-1. TRBV21-1 is assigned pseudogene status. The CDR3 loop spans 18 amino acids.

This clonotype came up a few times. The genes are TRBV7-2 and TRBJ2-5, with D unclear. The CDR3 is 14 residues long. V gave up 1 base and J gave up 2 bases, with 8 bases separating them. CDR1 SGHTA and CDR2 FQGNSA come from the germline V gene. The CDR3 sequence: CASSLDRKQETQYF. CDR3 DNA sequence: TGTGCCAGCAGCTTAGACCGAAAGCAAGAGACCCAGTACTTC. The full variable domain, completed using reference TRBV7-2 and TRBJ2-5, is GAGVSQSPSNKVTEKGKDVELRCDPISGHTALYWYRQSLGQGLEFLIYFQGNSAPDKSGLPSDRFSAERTGGSVSTLTIQRTQQEDSAVYLCASSLDRKQETQYFGPGTRLLVL.

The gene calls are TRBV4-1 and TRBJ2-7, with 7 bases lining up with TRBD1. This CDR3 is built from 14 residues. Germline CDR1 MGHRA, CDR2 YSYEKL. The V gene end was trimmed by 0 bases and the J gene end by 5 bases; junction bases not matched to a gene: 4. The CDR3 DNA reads TGCGCCAGCAGCCAAGACAGGGGGTTTGACGAGCAGTACTTC. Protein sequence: CASSQDRGFDEQYF.

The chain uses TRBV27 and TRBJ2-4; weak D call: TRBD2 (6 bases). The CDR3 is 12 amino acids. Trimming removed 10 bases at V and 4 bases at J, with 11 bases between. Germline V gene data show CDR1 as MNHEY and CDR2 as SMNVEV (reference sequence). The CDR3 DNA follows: TGTGCCACTGGGACTCGGAAAAACATTCAGTACTTC. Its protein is CATGTRKNIQYF.

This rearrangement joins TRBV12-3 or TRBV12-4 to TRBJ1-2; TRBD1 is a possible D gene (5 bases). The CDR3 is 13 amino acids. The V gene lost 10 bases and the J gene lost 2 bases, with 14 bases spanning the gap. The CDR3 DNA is TGTGCCAACATCGGGACGGCAAACTATGGCTACACCTTC. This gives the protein CANIGTANYGYTF.

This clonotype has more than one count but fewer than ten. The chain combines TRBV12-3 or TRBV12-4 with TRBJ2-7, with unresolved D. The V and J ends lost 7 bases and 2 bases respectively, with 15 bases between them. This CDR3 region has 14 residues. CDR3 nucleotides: TGTGCCAGCACCGACCTCCAGTCCCCCTACGAGCAGTACTTC. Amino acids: CASTDLQSPYEQYF.

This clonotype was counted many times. The CDR3 region is CASSQRTGNTEAFF. CDR3 coding DNA: TGTGCCAGCAGCCAGAGGACAGGGAACACTGAAGCTTTCTTT. V is TRBV4-2 and J is TRBJ1-1, with 7 bases matching TRBD1. The V segment lost 3 bases and the J segment 1 base; nucleotides outside the gene matches: 2. The V gene's germline CDR1 is LGHNA and CDR2 YNFKEQ. The CDR3 totals 14 residues.

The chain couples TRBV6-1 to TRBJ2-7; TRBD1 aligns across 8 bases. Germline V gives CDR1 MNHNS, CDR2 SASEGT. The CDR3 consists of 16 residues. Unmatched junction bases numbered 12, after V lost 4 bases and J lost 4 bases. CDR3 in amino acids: CASSGQGARSRYEQYF. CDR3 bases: TGTGCCAGCAGTGGCCAGGGGGCCAGGTCCCGTTACGAGCAGTACTTC.

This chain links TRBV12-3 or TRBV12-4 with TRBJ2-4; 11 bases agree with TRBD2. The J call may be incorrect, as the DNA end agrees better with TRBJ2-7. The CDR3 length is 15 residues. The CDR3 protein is CASSFLAGGRYEQYF. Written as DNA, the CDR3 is TGTGCCAGCAGTTTCTTAGCGGGGGGGCGCTACGAGCAGTACTTC.

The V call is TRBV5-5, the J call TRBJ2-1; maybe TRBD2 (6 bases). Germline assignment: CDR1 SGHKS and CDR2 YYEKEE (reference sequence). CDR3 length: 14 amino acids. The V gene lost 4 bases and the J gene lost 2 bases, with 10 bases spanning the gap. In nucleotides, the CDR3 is TGTGCCAGCAGCCGTGGGGAGGCCTACAATGAGCAGTTCTTC. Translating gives CASSRGEAYNEQFF.

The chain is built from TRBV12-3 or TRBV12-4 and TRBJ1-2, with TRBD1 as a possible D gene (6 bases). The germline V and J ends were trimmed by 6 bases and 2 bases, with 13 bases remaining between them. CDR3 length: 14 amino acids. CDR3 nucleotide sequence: TGTGCCAGCAGCCACAGGGTCATCAACTATGGCTACACCTTC. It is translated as CASSHRVINYGYTF.

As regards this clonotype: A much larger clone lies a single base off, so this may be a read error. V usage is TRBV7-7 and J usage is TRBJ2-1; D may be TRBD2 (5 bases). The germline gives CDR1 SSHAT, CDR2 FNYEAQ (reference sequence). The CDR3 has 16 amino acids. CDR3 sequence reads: CASSPRRLVSYNEQFF. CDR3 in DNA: TGTGCTAGCAGCCCGAGGAGGCTGGTTTCCTACAATGAGCAGTTCTTC.